This T cell receptor beta chain was obtained from a study of response to subunit inactivated influenza vaccine. Study-level findings and limits: Authors suggested each seasonal flu vaccination may recruit only limited numbers of new T cells.

From the RT-PCR reads, TCRdb called clonotypes with MiXCR, one entry per CDR3 protein. Of roughly 460,000 distinct CDR3 sequences listed, approximately 9.9% are singletons. The CDR3 has 17 amino acids. The table lists this clonotype with a few counts. Its antigen is still unknown. This sample comprised PBMCs from blood, obtained around seven weeks after vaccination. The receptor was derived from a man aged 50 to 60 who received an inactivated influenza vaccine. The chain is built from TRBV21-1 and TRBJ2-1; the D call of TRBD1 is as the table states it, not checked on the DNA. TRBV21-1 is a known pseudogene. For the CDR3, the DNA is TGTGCCAGCAGCAAAGAGGAGGGGGCCGTCCTTTACAATGAGCAGTTCTTC. Protein product: CASSKEEGAVLYNEQFF.